This TCR beta chain stems from a study of blood T cell repertoires in COVID-19. Trimming left V 6 bases short and J 1 base short, with 9 bases between. CDR1 and CDR2 (germline): ENHRY, SYGVKD. The CDR3 totals 13 residues. Participant ages covered roughly 18 to 89 years across some 25 US areas. Either two negative PCRs, clearance, or symptom resolution qualified Cohort 3 donors as recovered. Repertoires were generated with immunoSEQ multiplex PCR, while TCRdb's copy carries only in-frame clones and drops some. The profile shows 450,000 to 500,000 clones, about 88% of them singletons. The sequencing input was PBMCs or T cells enriched from blood (not recorded which). The source of this sequence is an older woman who had recovered from COVID-19. The chain joins TRBV10-3 to TRBJ1-1; perhaps TRBD1 as D (6 bases). CDR3 DNA: TGTGCCATCAGGAGGGGGACGAACACTGAAGCTTTCTTT. This translates into CAIRRGTNTEAFF.